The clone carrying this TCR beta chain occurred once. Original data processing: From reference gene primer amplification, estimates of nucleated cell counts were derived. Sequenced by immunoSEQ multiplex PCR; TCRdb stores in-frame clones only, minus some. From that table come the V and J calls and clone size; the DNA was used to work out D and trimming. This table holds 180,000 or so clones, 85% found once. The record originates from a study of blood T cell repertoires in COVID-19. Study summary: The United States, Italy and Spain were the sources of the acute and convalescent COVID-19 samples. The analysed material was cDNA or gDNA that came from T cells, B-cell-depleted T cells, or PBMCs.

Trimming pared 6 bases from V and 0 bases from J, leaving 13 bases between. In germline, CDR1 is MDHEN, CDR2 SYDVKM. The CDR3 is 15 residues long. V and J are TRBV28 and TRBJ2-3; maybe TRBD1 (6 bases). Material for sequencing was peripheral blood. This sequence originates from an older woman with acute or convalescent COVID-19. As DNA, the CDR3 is TGTGCCAGCAGCATACTACAGGGTAGCACAGATACGCAGTATTTT. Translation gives CASSILQGSTDTQYF.